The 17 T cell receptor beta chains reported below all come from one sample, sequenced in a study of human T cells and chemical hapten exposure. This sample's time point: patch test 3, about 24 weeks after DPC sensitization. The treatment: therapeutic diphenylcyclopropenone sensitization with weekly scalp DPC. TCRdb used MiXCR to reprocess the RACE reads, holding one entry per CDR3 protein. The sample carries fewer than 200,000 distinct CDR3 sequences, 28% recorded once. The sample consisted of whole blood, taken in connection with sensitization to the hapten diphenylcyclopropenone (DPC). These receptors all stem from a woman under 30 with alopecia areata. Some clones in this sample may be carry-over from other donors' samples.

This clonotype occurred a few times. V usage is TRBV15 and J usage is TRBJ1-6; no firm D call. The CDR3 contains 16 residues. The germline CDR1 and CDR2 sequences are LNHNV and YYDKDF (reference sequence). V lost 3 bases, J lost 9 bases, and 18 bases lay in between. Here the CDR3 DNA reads TGTGCCACCAGCAGTATTGCCGGGAAGGAAATTTCACCCCTCCACTTT. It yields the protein CATSSIAGKEISPLHF.

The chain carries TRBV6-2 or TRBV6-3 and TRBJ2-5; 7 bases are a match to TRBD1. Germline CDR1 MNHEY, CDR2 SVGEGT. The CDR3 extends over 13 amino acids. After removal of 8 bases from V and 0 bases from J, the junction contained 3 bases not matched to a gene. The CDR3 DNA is TGTGCCAGCGACGACAGGGACCAAGAGACCCAGTACTTC. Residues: CASDDRDQETQYF.

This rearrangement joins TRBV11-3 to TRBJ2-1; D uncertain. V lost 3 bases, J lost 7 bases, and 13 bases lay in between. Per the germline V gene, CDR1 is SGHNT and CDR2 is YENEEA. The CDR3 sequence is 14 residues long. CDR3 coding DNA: TGTGCCAGCAGCTTTGACTCTGCGAGAAATGAGCAGTTCTTC. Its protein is CASSFDSARNEQFF.

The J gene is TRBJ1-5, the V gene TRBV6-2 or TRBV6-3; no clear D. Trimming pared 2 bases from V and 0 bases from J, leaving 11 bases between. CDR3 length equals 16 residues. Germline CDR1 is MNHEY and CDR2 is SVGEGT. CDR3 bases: TGTGCCAGCAGTTACATTCCGGGTAATAGCAATCAGCCCCAGCATTTT. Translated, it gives CASSYIPGNSNQPQHF.

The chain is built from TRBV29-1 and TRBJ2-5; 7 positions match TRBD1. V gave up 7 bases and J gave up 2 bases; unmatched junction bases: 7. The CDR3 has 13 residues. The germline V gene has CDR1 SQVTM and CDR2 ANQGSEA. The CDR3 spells CSATRDRQETQYF. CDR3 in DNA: TGCAGCGCTACCCGGGACAGACAAGAGACCCAGTACTTC.

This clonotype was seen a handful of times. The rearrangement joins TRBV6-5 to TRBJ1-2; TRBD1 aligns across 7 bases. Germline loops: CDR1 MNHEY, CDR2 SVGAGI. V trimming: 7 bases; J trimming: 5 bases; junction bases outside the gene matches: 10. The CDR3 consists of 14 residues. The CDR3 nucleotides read TGTGCCAGCACCAAAAGGCAGGGGGGATATGGCTACACCTTC. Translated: CASTKRQGGYGYTF.

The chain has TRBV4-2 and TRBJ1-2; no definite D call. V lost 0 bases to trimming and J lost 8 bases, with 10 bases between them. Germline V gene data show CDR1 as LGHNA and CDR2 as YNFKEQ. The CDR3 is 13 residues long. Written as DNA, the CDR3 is TGTGCCAGCAGCCAAGATGGGCGGGGAGGCTACACCTTC. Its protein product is CASSQDGRGGYTF.

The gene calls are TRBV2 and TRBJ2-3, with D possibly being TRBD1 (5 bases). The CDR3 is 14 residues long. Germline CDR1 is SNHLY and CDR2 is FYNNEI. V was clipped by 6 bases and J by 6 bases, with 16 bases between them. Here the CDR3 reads CASSFQGWGDTQYF. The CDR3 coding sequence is TGTGCCAGCAGCTTCCAGGGATGGGGTGATACGCAGTATTTT.

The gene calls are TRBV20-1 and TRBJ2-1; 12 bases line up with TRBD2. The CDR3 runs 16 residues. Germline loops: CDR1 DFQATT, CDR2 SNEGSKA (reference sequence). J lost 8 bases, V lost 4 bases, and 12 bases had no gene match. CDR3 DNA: TGCAGTGCTACGCCCCCATCTAGCGGGAGGGGCTATGAGCAGTTCTTC. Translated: CSATPPSSGRGYEQFF.

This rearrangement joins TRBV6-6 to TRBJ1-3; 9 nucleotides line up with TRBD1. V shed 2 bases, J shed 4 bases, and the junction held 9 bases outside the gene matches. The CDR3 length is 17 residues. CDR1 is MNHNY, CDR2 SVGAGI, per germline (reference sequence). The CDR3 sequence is CASSYPGQGTAGNTIYF. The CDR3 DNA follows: TGTGCCAGCAGTTACCCAGGACAGGGGACTGCCGGAAACACCATATATTTT.

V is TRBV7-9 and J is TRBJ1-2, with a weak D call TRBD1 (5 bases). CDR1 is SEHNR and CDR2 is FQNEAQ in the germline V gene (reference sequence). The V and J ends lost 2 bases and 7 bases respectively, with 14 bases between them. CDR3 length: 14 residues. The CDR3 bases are TGTGCCAGCAGCTTAACGGATCGGGGCACTGGCTACACCTTC. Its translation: CASSLTDRGTGYTF. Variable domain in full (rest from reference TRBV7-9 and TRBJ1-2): DTGVSQNPRHKITKRGQNVTFRCDPISEHNRLYWYRQTLGQGPEFLTYFQNEAQLEKSRLLSDRFSAERPKGSFSTLEIQRTEQGDSAMYLCASSLTDRGTGYTFGSGTRLTVV.

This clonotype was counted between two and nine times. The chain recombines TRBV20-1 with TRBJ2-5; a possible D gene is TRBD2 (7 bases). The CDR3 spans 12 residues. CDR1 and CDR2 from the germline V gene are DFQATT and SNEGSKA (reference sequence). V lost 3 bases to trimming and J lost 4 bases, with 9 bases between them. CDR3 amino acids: CSASGGRETQYF. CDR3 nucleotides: TGCAGTGCTAGCGGGGGGCGAGAGACCCAGTACTTC.

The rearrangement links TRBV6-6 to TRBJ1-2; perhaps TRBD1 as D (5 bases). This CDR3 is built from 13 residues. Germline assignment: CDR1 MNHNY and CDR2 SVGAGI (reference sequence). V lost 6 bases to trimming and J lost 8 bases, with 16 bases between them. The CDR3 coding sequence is TGTGCCAGCAGATTGACAGATACCGGAGGCTACACCTTC. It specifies CASRLTDTGGYTF.

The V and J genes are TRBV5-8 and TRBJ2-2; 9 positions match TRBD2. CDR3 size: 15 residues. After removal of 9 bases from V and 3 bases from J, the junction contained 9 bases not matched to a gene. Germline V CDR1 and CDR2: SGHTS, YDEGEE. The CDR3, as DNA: TGTGCCATGGAGGTCGGGACTAGCTACACCGGGGAGCTGTTTTTT. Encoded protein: CAMEVGTSYTGELFF.

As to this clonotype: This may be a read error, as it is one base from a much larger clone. The CDR3 here is CSAGDLSGATDTQYF. CDR3 sequence (DNA): TGCAGTGCTGGAGATCTGAGCGGGGCTACAGATACGCAGTATTTT. The rearrangement links TRBV20-1 to TRBJ2-3, with TRBD2 matching 7 bases. The CDR3 totals 15 residues. Germline CDR1 and CDR2: DFQATT and SNEGSKA (reference sequence).

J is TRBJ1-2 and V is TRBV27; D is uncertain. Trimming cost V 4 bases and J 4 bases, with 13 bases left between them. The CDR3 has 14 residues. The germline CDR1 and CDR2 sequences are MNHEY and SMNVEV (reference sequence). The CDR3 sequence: CASSSNPGLYGYTF. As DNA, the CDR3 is TGTGCCAGCAGTTCAAATCCGGGTCTCTATGGCTACACCTTC.

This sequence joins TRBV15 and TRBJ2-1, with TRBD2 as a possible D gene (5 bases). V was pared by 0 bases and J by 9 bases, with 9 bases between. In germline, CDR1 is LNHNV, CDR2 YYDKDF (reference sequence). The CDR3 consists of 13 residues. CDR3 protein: CATSRDQGGEQFF. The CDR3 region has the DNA TGTGCCACCAGCAGAGATCAAGGAGGTGAGCAGTTCTTC.